This T cell receptor (beta chain) was obtained from a study of blood T cell repertoires in COVID-19. Across the whole study: PBMCs, B-cell-depleted T cells, or T cells were the source of the cDNA or gDNA that made up the material.

The V segment lost 0 bases and the J segment 1 base; nucleotides outside the gene matches: 2. The germline V gene has CDR1 KGHSH and CDR2 LQKENI. The CDR3 runs 15 residues. As processed by the authors: Nucleated cell counts were estimated from reference gene primer amplification. TCRdb keeps only in-frame clones here, not all; method: immunoSEQ multiplex PCR. That table gives V, J and clone size, and the DNA gave D and trimming. The table lists tens of thousands of clones, approximately 85% of them singletons. About this clone itself: Other DNA sequences from this sample encode an identical CDR3 as well.

V gene TRBV18 combines with J gene TRBJ1-2; 7 bases are shared with TRBD1. The TCR sequence derives from a man older than 75 with acute or convalescent COVID-19. The sequenced sample was peripheral blood. CDR3 region: CASSPPTGLNYGYTF. The CDR3 DNA follows: TGTGCCAGCTCACCACCGACAGGGCTTAACTATGGCTACACCTTC.